This TCR beta chain was retrieved from a study of spatial heterogeneity in lung cancer (dated by TCRdb to about 2019). For the study in its entirety: Beta-chain transcripts were consistently detected in greater numbers than alpha-chain transcripts, which likely reflects a higher abundance of beta-chain transcripts. In the raw uncorrected reads, each unique combination of TCR and UMI appeared on average more than ten times. TCR alpha and beta repertoires were quantitatively compared across multiple tumor regions, matched nontumor lung and blood in non-small cell lung cancer. Nonsynonymous mutation counts, determined by whole-exome sequencing of tumor tissue, were related to TCR repertoire features. At surgery, both alpha and beta chains were TCR-sequenced in about 200 tumor regions, fewer than 85 matched nontumor lung samples and a few dozen PBMC samples.

The sample's time point, from its label and the paper: sample taken at primary tumor resection. The donors were around 69 patients from the lung TRACERx cohort who had early-stage, untreated non-small cell lung cancer. Without any cell sorting, TCR sequencing was performed on whole RNA extracted either from tumor and nontumor lung tissue or from cryopreserved PBMC samples. Only patients for whom sufficient RNA was available from at least two tumor regions were selected for TCR sequencing. The library was prepared using 5' RACE. Sequencing instrument: NextSeq 500. In the TCR library protocol, a unique molecular identifier was attached to each TCR cDNA molecule so that PCR and sequencing errors could be corrected. The source study handled its data this way. TCR identification, UMI-based error correction and CDR3 extraction were all carried out with Decombinator tools. TCRs above a frequency of 2 per 1,000, corresponding to the top 1% of the tumor frequency distribution, were defined as expanded. Renyi diversity was computed with the R vegan package after each repertoire had been subsampled 100 times to 5,000 TCRs. To build CDR3 similarity networks, amino acid triplet string-kernel similarity was used, and CDR3s were connected when their pairwise similarity was above 0.82. Using fastp at Q25 and MiXCR, TCRdb reprocessed the public reads and kept productive beta chains. Identical CDR3 protein sequences are pooled into one entry, listed with their most common genes and DNA. TCRdb assigned the V and J calls; the authors' analysis was not used. This sample holds approximately 40,000 distinct CDR3 sequences; less than 9.5% were observed only once. Around 29% of the sample is held by the ten biggest clonotypes.

What the research found in general, with its limitations: Ubiquitous expanded tumor TCRs were found in blood more often at tumor resection than at routine follow-up. Additional single-cell paired TCR alpha and beta sequencing was considered necessary to confirm, at a functional level, the hypothesis that regional TCRs recognize regional mutations.

Taken from cysteine to phenylalanine, the CDR3 has 15 residues. Of the read, only the CDR3 DNA is kept; its 45 bases are in frame from base 1. There are many counts of this clonotype. Its specific antigen is unknown. Base qualities are not provided; no much larger clone lies one nucleotide away. The source material was PBMCs, sampled at surgery. Rearrangement joined TRBV21-1 to TRBJ2-7; the table's D gene call, TRBD1, was not cross checked with the DNA. TRBV21-1 counts as a pseudogene. The TCR originated in a female donor with early-stage non-small cell lung cancer. The DNA sequence is TGTGCCAGCAGCAAGGGAAGAGGGGCCTCCTACGAGCAGTACTTC. Translated, it reads CASSKGRGASYEQYF.